Listed below are T cell receptor beta chains from one sample, sequenced in a study of control samples from healthy donors and cancer patients. Data came from immunoSEQ multiplex PCR; TCRdb stores just in-frame clones and leaves some out. The sample contains 140,000 or so clones, just under 95% of which appear only once. The sample was PBMCs. The receptors shown here come from a man aged 55 to 69 with colorectal cancer. Both conserved end residues are part of each CDR3. D genes are given only for firm matches. Not all rows give a size; the values are once, few, many and, for expanded clones, a class.

CDR3aa: CASSFGLEQETQYF
CDR3nt: TGTGCCAGCAGCTTCGGACTAGAACAAGAGACCCAGTACTTC
j_gene: TRBJ2-5
abundance: NA
len: 14
v_gene: TRBV7-9
d_gene: TRBD2

CDR3aa: CASSWTYTGELFF
CDR3nt: TGTGCCAGCAGCTGGACGTACACCGGGGAGCTGTTTTTT
j_gene: TRBJ2-2
abundance: NA
len: 13
v_gene: TRBV6-5
d_gene: NA

CDR3aa: CASSQPSGTENSPLHF
CDR3nt: TGCGCCAGCAGCCAACCCTCCGGGACAGAAAATTCACCCCTCCACTTT
j_gene: TRBJ1-6
abundance: NA
len: 16
v_gene: TRBV4-1
d_gene: TRBD1

CDR3aa: CASSYSIRGHEQYF
CDR3nt: TGTGCCAGCAGTTACTCGATAAGGGGCCACGAGCAGTACTTC
j_gene: TRBJ2-7
abundance: few
len: 14
v_gene: TRBV6-5
d_gene: NA

CDR3aa: CASSPWTESYEQYF
CDR3nt: TGCGCCAGCAGCCCCTGGACCGAATCCTACGAGCAGTACTTC
j_gene: TRBJ2-7
abundance: NA
len: 14
v_gene: TRBV5-1
d_gene: NA

CDR3aa: CASSLQGTEAFF
CDR3nt: TGTGCCAGCAGTTTACAAGGCACTGAAGCTTTCTTT
j_gene: TRBJ1-1
abundance: NA
len: 12
v_gene: TRBV12-3/TRBV12-4
d_gene: NA

CDR3aa: CASSLSSGGAHEQFF
CDR3nt: TGTGCCAGCAGTTTATCTAGCGGGGGGGCGCATGAGCAGTTCTTC
j_gene: TRBJ2-1
abundance: NA
len: 15
v_gene: TRBV27
d_gene: TRBD2

CDR3aa: CASSRRVSTYNEQFF
CDR3nt: TGTGCCAGCAGCCGCAGGGTCTCAACATACAATGAGCAGTTCTTC
j_gene: TRBJ2-1
abundance: NA
len: 15
v_gene: TRBV7-9
d_gene: NA

CDR3aa: CASSTNPDRESGNTIYF
CDR3nt: TGTGCCAGCAGCACAAATCCGGACAGGGAATCTGGAAACACCATATATTTT
j_gene: TRBJ1-3
abundance: NA
len: 17
v_gene: TRBV9
d_gene: TRBD1

CDR3aa: CASSLGAGTNYGYTF
CDR3nt: TGCGCCAGCAGCTTGGGGGCAGGGACCAACTATGGCTACACCTTC
j_gene: TRBJ1-2
abundance: NA
len: 15
v_gene: TRBV5-1
d_gene: NA

CDR3aa: CASSLEAIRGLTNTGELFF
CDR3nt: TGTGCCAGCAGCTTAGAAGCCATTCGGGGTCTAACGAACACCGGGGAGCTGTTTTTT
j_gene: TRBJ2-2
abundance: NA
len: 19
v_gene: TRBV7-2
d_gene: NA

CDR3aa: CASSLSPSGGVSSTDTQYF
CDR3nt: TGTGCCAGCAGCTTAAGCCCTAGCGGGGGGGTCTCTAGCACAGATACGCAGTATTTT
j_gene: TRBJ2-3
abundance: NA
len: 19
v_gene: TRBV7-6
d_gene: TRBD2

CDR3aa: CASSREEYEQYF
CDR3nt: TGTGCCAGCAGTAGGGAAGAATACGAGCAGTACTTC
j_gene: TRBJ2-7
abundance: NA
len: 12
v_gene: TRBV6-6
d_gene: NA

CDR3aa: CASSATLGVFNKWGGYTF
CDR3nt: TGTGCCAGCAGTGCGACCCTGGGGGTTTTTAATAAATGGGGTGGCTACACCTTC
j_gene: TRBJ1-2
abundance: NA
len: 18
v_gene: TRBV25-1
d_gene: NA

CDR3aa: CASSADSQAANEKLFF
CDR3nt: TGTGCCAGCAGCGCGGACAGTCAGGCGGCTAATGAAAAACTGTTTTTT
j_gene: TRBJ1-4
abundance: NA
len: 16
v_gene: TRBV5-4
d_gene: NA

CDR3aa: CASSLVSETQYF
CDR3nt: TGTGCCAGCAGCTTAGTATCTGAGACCCAGTACTTC
j_gene: TRBJ2-5
abundance: NA
len: 12
v_gene: TRBV11-3
d_gene: NA

CDR3aa: CASSLTSSGNTIYF
CDR3nt: TGTGCCAGCAGCTTGACTAGCTCTGGAAACACCATATATTTT
j_gene: TRBJ1-3
abundance: NA
len: 14
v_gene: TRBV3-1/TRBV3-2
d_gene: NA

CDR3aa: CASSLDWQGAVGYTF
CDR3nt: TGTGCCAGCAGCTTGGATTGGCAGGGGGCGGTTGGCTACACCTTC
j_gene: TRBJ1-2
abundance: once
len: 15
v_gene: TRBV5-6
d_gene: TRBD1

CDR3aa: CASSSSGQSNGEQFF
CDR3nt: TGCGCCAGCAGCTCCTCGGGACAGTCCAACGGGGAGCAGTTCTTC
j_gene: TRBJ2-1
abundance: NA
len: 15
v_gene: TRBV5-1
d_gene: TRBD1

CDR3aa: CASSQAGDQPQHF
CDR3nt: TGCGCCAGCAGCCAAGCAGGGGACCAGCCCCAGCATTTT
j_gene: TRBJ1-5
abundance: NA
len: 13
v_gene: TRBV4-3
d_gene: NA

CDR3aa: CASSLLPQAEAFF
CDR3nt: TGTGCCAGCAGTTTATTACCCCAGGCTGAAGCTTTCTTT
j_gene: TRBJ1-1
abundance: once
len: 13
v_gene: TRBV28
d_gene: NA

CDR3aa: CASSQGHTGRRNTEAFF
CDR3nt: TGTGCCAGCAGCCAAGGACATACGGGACGGAGAAACACTGAAGCTTTCTTT
j_gene: TRBJ1-1
abundance: NA
len: 17
v_gene: TRBV14
d_gene: NA

CDR3aa: CASSYFQGGVGETQYF
CDR3nt: TGTGCCAGCAGTTACTTCCAGGGTGGGGTAGGGGAGACCCAGTACTTC
j_gene: TRBJ2-5
abundance: NA
len: 16
v_gene: TRBV6-6
d_gene: NA

CDR3aa: CASSGWKNTEAFF
CDR3nt: TGTGCCAGTAGTGGGTGGAAGAACACTGAAGCTTTCTTT
j_gene: TRBJ1-1
abundance: once
len: 13
v_gene: TRBV19
d_gene: NA

CDR3aa: CASSPGGGLQETQYF
CDR3nt: TGTGCCAGCAGCCCTGGGGGGGGGCTCCAAGAGACCCAGTACTTC
j_gene: TRBJ2-5
abundance: NA
len: 15
v_gene: TRBV7-7
d_gene: NA

CDR3aa: CASSATTPRRYNEQFF
CDR3nt: TGTGCCAGCAGTGCGACTACCCCGCGAAGATACAATGAGCAGTTCTTC
j_gene: TRBJ2-1
abundance: NA
len: 16
v_gene: TRBV25-1
d_gene: NA

CDR3aa: CASSPRRDRGGHEQFF
CDR3nt: TGTGCCAGCAGCCCCAGACGTGACAGGGGAGGGCATGAGCAGTTCTTC
j_gene: TRBJ2-1
abundance: NA
len: 16
v_gene: TRBV9
d_gene: NA